Below are 30 T cell receptor beta chains sequenced from a single sample in a study of blood T cell repertoires in COVID-19. Profiled with immunoSEQ multiplex PCR; TCRdb holds only in-frame clones, not every one. This table has approximately 350,000 clones, around 83% appearing once. The source material was peripheral blood. These TCRs come from a man aged 30 to 39 with active or convalescent COVID-19.

The rearrangement uses TRBV12-5 and TRBJ2-1; tentatively, D is TRBD2 (6 bases). The CDR3 length is 15 residues. The germline V and J ends were trimmed by 1 base and 10 bases, with 17 bases remaining between them. CDR1 and CDR2 from the germline V gene are LGHNT and FRNRAP. The CDR3 nucleotides are TGTGCTAGTGGTTTGGCATTGGGGGGAAGCGTGGAGCAGTTCTTC. Translating gives CASGLALGGSVEQFF.

The rearrangement links TRBV12-3 or TRBV12-4 to TRBJ1-5; no definite D call. This CDR3 contains 12 residues. Trimming removed 3 bases from V and 5 bases from J, with 5 bases in between. In nucleotides, the CDR3 is TGTGCCAGCAGTTTGAGGGATCAGCCCCAGCATTTT. Protein sequence: CASSLRDQPQHF.

Worth noting for this clone: The junction departs from germline at one end; a sequencing error may be responsible. This chain connects TRBV4-1 to TRBJ2-6; D possibly corresponds to TRBD1 (6 bases). The germline CDR1 and CDR2 sequences are MGHRA and YSYEKL. The CDR3 consists of 19 residues. The CDR3 protein is CASNQVGAGAISGANVLTF. DNA of the CDR3: TGCGCCAGCAACCAAGTGGGGGCCGGGGCGATCTCTGGGGCCAACGTCCTGACTTTC.

The V and J genes are TRBV11-3 and TRBJ2-5; D might be TRBD2 (5 bases). Germline V gene lookup returns CDR1 SGHNT and CDR2 YENEEA. Trimming pared 1 base from V and 5 bases from J, leaving 5 bases between. The CDR3 is made up of 12 amino acids. The CDR3 loop is CASSLGRETQYF. The CDR3 DNA reads as TGTGCCAGCAGCTTAGGGAGGGAGACCCAGTACTTC.

The rearrangement uses TRBV2 and TRBJ1-2; D not certain. Trimming shortened V by 3 bases and J by 4 bases, and 15 bases separated the two germline ends. From germline, CDR1 is SNHLY and CDR2 FYNNEI. The CDR3 spans 15 residues. CDR3 DNA sequence: TGTGCCAGCAGTGAGAGACTCCTGGTACCCTATGGCTACACCTTC. It translates to CASSERLLVPYGYTF.

As to this clone: This specimen includes other DNA sequences encoding the same CDR3. The chain joins TRBV3-1 (or the pseudogene TRBV3-2) to TRBJ2-7; 9 bases line up with TRBD2. The CDR3 is made up of 15 amino acids. Trimming at V came to 4 bases and at J to 3 bases, leaving 7 bases not matched to a gene. The germline V gene has CDR1 LGHDT and CDR2 YNNKEL (reference sequence). CDR3 coding DNA: TGTGCCAGCAGCCCACGGCCGACTAGCGGCTACGAGCAGTACTTC. As protein: CASSPRPTSGYEQYF.

This chain connects TRBV5-4 to TRBJ2-3, with TRBD2 matching 9 bases. This CDR3 region has 15 residues. V gave up 0 bases and J gave up 6 bases; unmatched junction bases: 5. CDR1 and CDR2 (germline): SGHNT, YYREEE (reference sequence). CDR3: CASSLGRGGVDTQYF. As DNA, the CDR3 is TGTGCCAGCAGCTTGGGGCGGGGGGGCGTGGATACGCAGTATTTT.

This sequence joins TRBV6-5 and TRBJ1-4; no reliable D call. Trimming removed 5 bases from V and 7 bases from J, with 11 bases in between. CDR1 MNHEY and CDR2 SVGAGI come from the germline V gene. The CDR3 spans 13 residues. Here the CDR3 DNA reads TGTGCCAGCAGTCAATACAATTCTGAAAAACTGTTTTTT. It codes for CASSQYNSEKLFF.

The chain couples TRBV7-2 to TRBJ1-2; 7 bases fit TRBD1. The germline V gene encodes CDR1 SGHTA and CDR2 FQGNSA. There are 15 residues in the CDR3. Trimming at V came to 1 base and at J to 8 bases, leaving 10 bases not matched to a gene. This CDR3 reads CASSLDQGEISGYTF. The CDR3 nucleotides read TGTGCCAGCAGCTTAGATCAGGGGGAGATCAGCGGCTACACCTTC. Filled out from reference TRBV7-2 and TRBJ1-2, the complete variable domain reads GAGVSQSPSNKVTEKGKDVELRCDPISGHTALYWYRQSLGQGLEFLIYFQGNSAPDKSGLPSDRFSAERTGGSVSTLTIQRTQQEDSAVYLCASSLDQGEISGYTFGSGTRLTVV.

This clone was counted many times. J is TRBJ2-2 and V is TRBV30; 7 bases line up with TRBD2. The CDR3 sequence is 14 residues long. V dropped 2 bases and J dropped 5; count of bases not matched to a gene: 5. CDR1 and CDR2 from the germline V gene are GTSNPN and SVGIG (reference sequence). In DNA, the CDR3 is TGTGCCTGGAGTCTCTGGGGGGGAACCGGGGAGCTGTTTTTT. Encoded protein: CAWSLWGGTGELFF. The full variable domain, in which reference TRBV30 and TRBJ2-2 provide the parts outside the CDR3, is SQTIHQWPATLVQPVGSPLSLECTVEGTSNPNLYWYRQAAGRGLQLLFYSVGIGQISSEVPQNLSASRPQDRQFILSSKKLLLSDSGFYLCAWSLWGGTGELFFGEGSRLTVL.

The rearrangement links TRBV11-3 to TRBJ2-3; no definite D call. Germline V gives CDR1 SGHNT, CDR2 YENEEA. The V and J ends lost 1 base and 9 bases respectively, with 11 bases between them. This CDR3 is built from 13 residues. The CDR3 sequence is CASSLVGTVTQYF. CDR3 DNA sequence: TGTGCCAGCAGCTTAGTGGGCACCGTAACGCAGTATTTT.

V is TRBV5-8 and J is TRBJ2-5; maybe TRBD2 (5 bases). The CDR3 loop spans 12 amino acids. Trimming shortened V by 5 bases and J by 5 bases, and 10 bases separated the two germline ends. CDR1 and CDR2 (germline): SGHTS, YDEGEE. The CDR3 coding sequence is TGTGCCAGCAGACGGGATTTGGAGACCCAGTACTTC. It codes for CASRRDLETQYF.

CDR3 sequence: CASSPLDSSGNTIYF. The CDR3 DNA reads as TGTGCCAGCTCACCCCTGGACAGCTCTGGAAACACCATATATTTT. The chain carries TRBV18 and TRBJ1-3, with TRBD1 as a possible D gene (6 bases). Germline CDR1 KGHSH, CDR2 LQKENI. The CDR3 spans 15 residues. Trimming removed 3 bases at V and 0 bases at J, with 9 bases between.

The chain links TRBV19 to TRBJ2-2, with 8 bases that match TRBD1. The trim removed 5 bases at V and 5 bases at J, leaving 7 bases unmatched. CDR1 and CDR2 (germline): LNHDA, SQIVND (reference sequence). CDR3 length equals 15 residues. CDR3 amino acids: CASSLRTGRTGELFF. CDR3 nucleotide sequence: TGTGCCAGTAGTTTACGGACAGGGCGTACCGGGGAGCTGTTTTTT.

In the case of this clone: Other DNA sequences of this sample code for an identical CDR3. The chain combines TRBV18 with TRBJ1-5; no definite D call. Germline CDR1 is KGHSH and CDR2 is LQKENI. Trimming removed 3 bases from V and 1 base from J, with 4 bases in between. This CDR3 has 13 residues. This CDR3 is CASSPGSNQPQHF. The CDR3 bases are TGTGCCAGCTCACCTGGCAGCAATCAGCCCCAGCATTTT.

The rearrangement joins TRBV4-1 to TRBJ1-4; D ambiguous. CDR3 length: 13 residues. From germline, CDR1 is MGHRA and CDR2 YSYEKL. The V end lost 5 bases, the J end lost 7 bases, and 11 bases lay between the germline ends. DNA of the CDR3: TGCGCCAGCAGCTTGGCAGCGGCTGAAAAACTGTTTTTT. Translation: CASSLAAAEKLFF.

This chain links TRBV10-3 with TRBJ2-7; a possible D gene is TRBD2 (6 bases). The germline V gene encodes CDR1 ENHRY and CDR2 SYGVKD. The V end was cut by 4 bases, the J end by 2 bases, with 12 bases between. The CDR3 consists of 14 residues. CDR3 coding DNA: TGTGCCATCAGTGTAACGGGCGGGGCCTACGAGCAGTACTTC. Amino acid sequence: CAISVTGGAYEQYF.

This sequence joins TRBV5-4 and TRBJ2-1; 9 bases agree with TRBD1. There are 15 residues in the CDR3. CDR1 is SGHNT and CDR2 is YYREEE in the germline V gene (reference sequence). J lost 7 bases, V lost 4 bases, and 9 bases had no gene match. CDR3: CASSENRGLRNEQFF. DNA of the CDR3: TGTGCCAGCAGCGAAAACAGGGGGCTAAGGAATGAGCAGTTCTTC.

The chain links TRBV5-5 to TRBJ1-3; TRBD1 agrees at 7 bases. CDR3 length: 14 amino acids. V trimming: 2 bases; J trimming: 7 bases; junction bases outside the gene matches: 6. The germline gives CDR1 SGHKS, CDR2 YYEKEE (reference sequence). The CDR3 DNA follows: TGTGCCAGCAGCTTTTGGACAGGAGGGAACACCATATATTTT. It encodes CASSFWTGGNTIYF.

This clone has just a few counts. The chain is built from TRBV3-1 (or the pseudogene TRBV3-2) and TRBJ2-7; no clear D. V was pared by 0 bases and J by 3 bases, with 6 bases between. This CDR3 is built from 13 residues. Germline V gene sequence: CDR1 LGHDT, CDR2 YNNKEL (reference sequence). For the CDR3, the DNA is TGTGCCAGCAGCCAAGATCACGGCTACGAGCAGTACTTC. Translated: CASSQDHGYEQYF.

The chain recombines TRBV2 with TRBJ2-1, with a possible D match to TRBD2 (6 bases). V was pared by 8 bases and J by 2 bases, with 13 bases between. Looked up from germline, CDR1 is SNHLY and CDR2 is FYNNEI. The CDR3 is 14 amino acids. DNA of the CDR3: TGTGCCAGCGGCGGGACTTCCCCCTACAATGAGCAGTTCTTC. Residues: CASGGTSPYNEQFF.

The chain combines TRBV30 with TRBJ2-5; D call uncertain. Germline CDR1 and CDR2: GTSNPN and SVGIG (reference sequence). This CDR3 comprises 11 residues. V lost 3 bases, J lost 5 bases, and 7 bases lay in between. CDR3 residues: CAWRASETQYF. As DNA, the CDR3 is TGTGCCTGGAGGGCTAGTGAGACCCAGTACTTC.

V is TRBV6-1 and J is TRBJ1-2, with D uncertain. Per germline, CDR1 MNHNS and CDR2 SASEGT. The CDR3 covers 14 residues. V lost 1 base, J lost 4 bases, and 10 bases lay in between. The CDR3, as DNA: TGTGCCAGCAGTGAAGTATGGGGAGGCTATGGCTACACCTTC. This codes for CASSEVWGGYGYTF.

The J gene is TRBJ2-3, the V gene TRBV19, with 13 bases lining up with TRBD2. The V segment lost 3 bases and the J segment 3 bases; nucleotides outside the gene matches: 18. CDR1 LNHDA and CDR2 SQIVND come from the germline V gene (reference sequence). This CDR3 comprises 21 residues. This CDR3 reads CASSIPFQTSGGLKETDTQYF. CDR3 DNA sequence: TGTGCCAGTAGTATCCCCTTTCAGACTAGCGGGGGGCTGAAGGAAACAGATACGCAGTATTTT.

The chain joins TRBV2 to TRBJ2-3; no clear D gene. Germline CDR1 is SNHLY and CDR2 is FYNNEI. The V end was cut by 4 bases, the J end by 1 base, with 9 bases between. The CDR3 has 14 amino acids. CDR3 coding DNA: TGTGCCAGCAGTGGCCGTACTGGCACAGATACGCAGTATTTT. This codes for CASSGRTGTDTQYF.

The chain recombines TRBV14 with TRBJ2-3; 11 nucleotides agree with TRBD2. This CDR3 is built from 20 residues. With V trimmed by 1 base and J by 5 bases, 17 bases remained unmatched. Per the germline V gene, CDR1 is SGHDN and CDR2 is FVKESK. The CDR3 reads CASSQAPLSGRALLEDTQYF. DNA for the CDR3: TGTGCCAGCAGCCAAGCCCCACTTAGCGGGAGGGCCCTGTTGGAAGATACGCAGTATTTT.

The gene calls are TRBV7-3 and TRBJ2-2; 7 bases align to TRBD1. J was trimmed by 0 bases and V by 6 bases; bases with no gene match: 4. Germline V gives CDR1 SGHTA, CDR2 FQGTGA. This CDR3 has 15 residues. The CDR3 nucleotides are TGTGCCAGCAGTCAACAGGGGCCGAACACCGGGGAGCTGTTTTTT. Amino acids: CASSQQGPNTGELFF.

J is TRBJ2-3 and V is TRBV6-5; 9 positions match TRBD2. The trim removed 9 bases at V and 6 bases at J, leaving 13 bases unmatched. CDR3 length: 15 amino acids. From germline, CDR1 is MNHEY and CDR2 SVGAGI. The CDR3 protein is CAREALRGGRDTQYF. In nucleotides, the CDR3 is TGTGCCAGGGAAGCTTTGCGGGGGGGGAGGGATACGCAGTATTTT.

The genes are TRBV19 and TRBJ2-7; 10 bases are a match to TRBD2. V lost 5 bases to trimming and J lost 6 bases; unmatched junction nucleotides: 10. The CDR3 is 15 amino acids. Germline assignment: CDR1 LNHDA and CDR2 SQIVND (reference sequence). The CDR3 region has the DNA TGTGCCAGTAGTCTCCAAGCTAGCGGGAGCTTCGAGCAGTACTTC. This encodes CASSLQASGSFEQYF. The complete variable domain, with remaining parts taken from reference TRBV19 and TRBJ2-7, reads DGGITQSPKYLFRKEGQNVTLSCEQNLNHDAMYWYRQDPGQGLRLIYYSQIVNDFQKGDIAEGYSVSREKKESFPLTVTSAQKNPTAFYLCASSLQASGSFEQYFGPGTRLTVT.

This clone was found a few times. This chain links TRBV7-2 with TRBJ1-2, with 11 bases lining up with TRBD1. Germline CDR1 is SGHTA and CDR2 is FQGNSA. V shed 1 base and J 6 bases; nucleotides not matched to a gene: 4. The CDR3 has 15 residues. The CDR3 nucleotides read TGTGCCAGCAGCTTAGAGGGGACAGGGGGAGATGGCTACACCTTC. Its protein is CASSLEGTGGDGYTF.